This TCR beta chain was captured by sequencing in a study of cytomegalovirus exposure and HLA in healthy donors. General study results and limits: The classifier, whose performance was assessed in both the original and validation cohorts, reportedly diagnosed cytomegalovirus status with high specificity and sensitivity. Rarity held for most TCR sequences, but there were some public TCRs that occurred in many donors.

Using immunoSEQ multiplex PCR, the repertoire was profiled, and TCRdb retains in-frame clones only, with some absent. The table records under 85,000 clones, 92% of them present only once. The donors were members of the roughly 120-subject validation cohort (separate from the roughly 700-subject first cohort). V was clipped by 2 bases and J by 4 bases, with 14 bases between them. The germline gives CDR1 WSHSY, CDR2 SAAADI. The CDR3 extends over 15 amino acids. With regard to this clone: Its antigen remains unidentified.

The chain has TRBV10-2 and TRBJ2-5, with TRBD2 as a possible D gene (5 bases). The sequence derives from a man in his late teens or twenties in good health and CMV-seropositive. Sequencing was done on a sample of PBMCs. For the CDR3, the DNA is TGCGCCAGCAGTGAGACGGTAGGAGGTGCAGAGACCCAGTACTTC. Translated: CASSETVGGAETQYF.